A single T cell receptor (beta chain) is shown here with its context. The sample originates from a study of cytomegalovirus exposure and HLA in healthy donors. The PCR had 60 Vbeta and 13 Jbeta primers. The repertoire was sequenced with immunoSEQ multiplex PCR; TCRdb's copy has only in-frame clones and lacks some. This sample has hundreds of thousands of clones, with about 77% found just once. This CDR3 spans 13 amino acids. Trimming took off 5 bases at V and 1 base at J, with 8 bases between the two ends. Per germline, CDR1 LNHNV and CDR2 YYDKDF (reference sequence). Material: PBMCs. The chain links TRBV15 to TRBJ2-5; D is uncertain. The TCR was taken from a boy under 18 in good health and CMV-seronegative. The CDR3, as DNA: TGTGCCACCAGCCAGACTCTCCAAGAGACCCAGTACTTC. Its translation: CATSQTLQETQYF.